The 27 T cell receptor beta chains in this list originate from one sample, sequenced in a study of blood T cell repertoires in COVID-19. TCRdb's table, derived via immunoSEQ multiplex PCR, lists solely in-frame clones and lacks some. The table has tens of thousands of clones, about 80% seen once; the top ten hold roughly 19%. Sequencing was done on a sample of peripheral blood. These receptors were obtained from a woman at least 80 years old with acute or convalescent COVID-19.

Remarks on this clone: Other DNA sequences within the sample encode an identical CDR3. This rearrangement joins TRBV18 to TRBJ2-7; 9 nucleotides agree with TRBD1. Germline V CDR1 and CDR2: KGHSH, LQKENI. This CDR3 contains 14 residues. Trimming at V came to 3 bases and at J to 2 bases, leaving 2 bases not matched to a gene. CDR3 coding DNA: TGTGCCAGCTCACCCGGGACAGGGACCTACGAGCAGTACTTC. Protein product: CASSPGTGTYEQYF. Supplemented by reference TRBV18 and TRBJ2-7, the full variable domain reads NAGVMQNPRHLVRRRGQEARLRCSPMKGHSHVYWYRQLPEEGLKFMVYLQKENIIDESGMPKERFSAEFPKEGPSILRIQQVVRGDSAAYFCASSPGTGTYEQYFGPGTRLTVT.

There are a few counts of this clone. This chain uses TRBV18 with TRBJ2-1; 9 bases are a match to TRBD1. The CDR3 consists of 15 residues. J lost 9 bases, V lost 3 bases, and 9 bases had no gene match. From germline, CDR1 is KGHSH and CDR2 LQKENI. CDR3 DNA sequence: TGTGCCAGCTCACCGGGACAGGGCCTAGTCGGTGAGCAGTTCTTC. Translating it yields CASSPGQGLVGEQFF. Drawing the rest from reference TRBV18 and TRBJ2-1, the complete variable domain is NAGVMQNPRHLVRRRGQEARLRCSPMKGHSHVYWYRQLPEEGLKFMVYLQKENIIDESGMPKERFSAEFPKEGPSILRIQQVVRGDSAAYFCASSPGQGLVGEQFFGPGTRLTVL.

The table lists this clone with a count of one. V is TRBV11-2 and J is TRBJ2-5; TRBD1 might be the D (6 bases). Looked up from germline, CDR1 is SGHAT and CDR2 is FQNNGV. Trimming shortened V by 1 base and J by 5 bases, and 14 bases separated the two germline ends. The CDR3 has 15 amino acids. The CDR3 bases are TGTGCCAGCAGCTTAGGTACAGGGTTGGTTGAGACCCAGTACTTC. Translated: CASSLGTGLVETQYF.

This clone was seen only once. The J gene is TRBJ2-1, the V gene TRBV7-8; unclear D gene. This CDR3 spans 17 amino acids. Germline-derived CDR1 and CDR2 are SGHVS and FQNEAQ. Trimming took 2 bases from V and 11 from J, leaving 25 bases between them. Here the CDR3 DNA reads TGTGCCAGCAGCTTATCGGGTCGCGAGCTTTCTACCCTAAAGCAGTTCTTC. Its protein product is CASSLSGRELSTLKQFF. Variable domain in full (rest from reference TRBV7-8 and TRBJ2-1): GAGVSQSPRYKVAKRGQDVALRCDPISGHVSLFWYQQALGQGPEFLTYFQNEAQLDKSGLPSDRFFAERPEGSVSTLKIQRTQQEDSAVYLCASSLSGRELSTLKQFFGPGTRLTVL.

This chain joins TRBV9 and TRBJ1-2; D might be TRBD1 (5 bases). This CDR3 has 13 amino acids. Germline CDR1 SGDLS, CDR2 YYNGEE. V was pared by 3 bases and J by 7 bases, with 13 bases between. Here the CDR3 DNA reads TGTGCCAGCAGCGCTGGCAGGGTAGGTGGCTACACCTTC. Translated: CASSAGRVGGYTF. Full variable domain (rest looked up from reference TRBV9 and TRBJ1-2): DSGVTQTPKHLITATGQRVTLRCSPRSGDLSVYWYQQSLDQGLQFLIQYYNGEERAKGNILERFSAQQFPDLHSELNLSSLELGDSALYFCASSAGRVGGYTFGSGTRLTVV.

This rearrangement joins TRBV3-1 (or the pseudogene TRBV3-2) to TRBJ2-3; 8 bases agree with TRBD2. From germline, CDR1 is LGHDT and CDR2 YNNKEL (reference sequence). The CDR3 is 19 residues long. J was trimmed by 1 base and V by 0 bases; bases with no gene match: 12. The CDR3 sequence is CASSQDRGSGGFRTDTQYF. The CDR3 region has the DNA TGTGCCAGCAGCCAAGATAGGGGAAGCGGGGGATTTCGCACAGATACGCAGTATTTT.

This chain connects TRBV5-6 to TRBJ1-5; TRBD1 agrees at 9 bases. The V gene end was trimmed by 4 bases and the J gene end by 0 bases; junction bases not matched to a gene: 8. Germline V gene lookup returns CDR1 SGHDT and CDR2 YYEEEE. The CDR3 has 17 residues. The CDR3, as DNA: TGTGCCAGCAGCCAGACAGGGGGAGAATATAGCAATCAGCCCCAGCATTTT. Amino acids: CASSQTGGEYSNQPQHF.

The V call is TRBV25-1, the J call TRBJ1-6; D is perhaps TRBD1 (6 bases). From germline, CDR1 is MGHDK and CDR2 SYGVNS. V was clipped by 3 bases and J by 8 bases, with 11 bases between them. The CDR3 extends over 14 amino acids. CDR3 region: CASSDKDRHSPLHF. CDR3 nucleotides: TGTGCCAGCAGTGACAAGGACAGACATTCACCCCTCCACTTT.

This chain joins TRBV12-3 or TRBV12-4 and TRBJ2-5, with 11 bases matching TRBD2. V lost 11 bases and J lost 3; bases outside the gene matches: 5. This CDR3 contains 13 residues. CDR3 nucleotides: TGTGCCGTGCTACTAGCGGGAGAAGAGACCCAGTACTTC. Amino acid sequence: CAVLLAGEETQYF.

A note on this clone: The identical CDR3 is also encoded by other nucleotide sequences in the sample. The chain combines TRBV5-1 with TRBJ2-5; 10 bases match TRBD2. The germline gives CDR1 SGHRS, CDR2 YFSETQ. This CDR3 comprises 14 residues. V lost 1 base and J lost 3; bases outside the gene matches: 0. The CDR3 DNA sequence: TGCGCCAGCAGCTTGACTAGCGGGGAAGAGACCCAGTACTTC. It yields the protein CASSLTSGEETQYF.

This chain connects TRBV7-2 to TRBJ2-1, with no clear D. This CDR3 is 15 amino acids long. V dropped 3 bases and J dropped 0 bases, with 9 bases sitting between them. Germline CDR1 and CDR2: SGHTA and FQGNSA. The CDR3 bases are TGTGCCAGCAGCTTCGGGTTCGGCTCCTACAATGAGCAGTTCTTC. It encodes CASSFGFGSYNEQFF. Looking up the rest from reference TRBV7-2 and TRBJ2-1 gives the full variable domain: GAGVSQSPSNKVTEKGKDVELRCDPISGHTALYWYRQSLGQGLEFLIYFQGNSAPDKSGLPSDRFSAERTGGSVSTLTIQRTQQEDSAVYLCASSFGFGSYNEQFFGPGTRLTVL.

This chain joins TRBV5-4 and TRBJ1-1; 11 bases map to TRBD1. With 5 bases clipped from V and 4 bases from J, the junction kept 4 bases outside the gene matches. Germline V lookup: CDR1 SGHNT, CDR2 YYREEE (reference sequence). The length of the CDR3 is 14 residues. Written as DNA, the CDR3 is TGTGCCAGCAGGGGACAGGGGGTGGGCACTGAAGCTTTCTTT. This gives the protein CASRGQGVGTEAFF.

CDR3 nucleotide sequence: TGCGCCAGCCGCGAAAACGCGTACGAGCAGTACTTC. The encoded protein is CASRENAYEQYF. The chain employs TRBV10-2 and TRBJ2-7; D remains ambiguous. V lost 8 bases and J lost 4, with 12 bases in between. The CDR3 covers 12 residues. The germline CDR1 and CDR2 sequences are WSHSY and SAAADI.

This chain connects TRBV2 to TRBJ2-6; D ambiguous. CDR1 is SNHLY, CDR2 FYNNEI, per germline. The CDR3 extends over 14 amino acids. The V gene lost 6 bases and the J gene lost 0 bases, with 6 bases spanning the gap. The CDR3 DNA follows: TGTGCCAGCAGACTCATCTCTGGGGCCAACGTCCTGACTTTC. Translated, it gives CASRLISGANVLTF. Using reference TRBV2 and TRBJ2-6 for the parts outside the CDR3, the full variable domain is EPEVTQTPSHQVTQMGQEVILRCVPISNHLYFYWYRQILGQKVEFLVSFYNNEISEKSEIFDDQFSVERPDGSNFTLKIRSTKLEDSAMYFCASRLISGANVLTFGAGSRLTVL.

The rearrangement uses TRBV2 and TRBJ1-5; D unclear. The ends were cut back, 2 bases at V and 3 bases at J, with 8 bases in the middle. The CDR3 spans 14 residues. Germline values: CDR1 SNHLY, CDR2 FYNNEI. The CDR3 is CASSELAPNQPQHF. CDR3 DNA: TGTGCCAGCAGTGAACTGGCCCCCAATCAGCCCCAGCATTTT. The full variable domain, with the rest looked up from reference TRBV2 and TRBJ1-5, is EPEVTQTPSHQVTQMGQEVILRCVPISNHLYFYWYRQILGQKVEFLVSFYNNEISEKSEIFDDQFSVERPDGSNFTLKIRSTKLEDSAMYFCASSELAPNQPQHFGDGTRLSIL.

A word on this clone: The sample has other DNA sequences that encode this CDR3 too. The genes are TRBV12-3 or TRBV12-4 and TRBJ1-1, with D tentatively TRBD1 (6 bases). The germline V and J ends were trimmed by 5 bases and 4 bases, with 8 bases remaining between them. This CDR3 contains 12 residues. The chain's CDR3 is CASSLRGTEAFF. CDR3 DNA: TGTGCCAGCAGTCTCAGGGGCACTGAAGCTTTCTTT.

This clone was found many times. The chain recombines TRBV10-1 with TRBJ2-5; 7 bases fit TRBD2. Germline V gives CDR1 WNHNN, CDR2 SYGVQD (reference sequence). Germline trimming cut 5 bases from V and 9 bases from J; bases unmatched to any gene: 9. CDR3 length: 13 amino acids. CDR3 DNA sequence: TGCGCCAGCAGTCGGGGCCGGGGGGATTCCCAGTACTTC. Translating gives CASSRGRGDSQYF.

V gene TRBV7-3 combines with J gene TRBJ2-5; the match to TRBD2 covers 11 bases. The J segment lost 9 bases and the V segment lost 4 bases, leaving 10 bases of the junction unmatched. CDR1 and CDR2 (germline): SGHTA, FQGTGA. The CDR3 is 15 amino acids. The CDR3 DNA reads as TGTGCCAGCAGCTCTAGCGGGGGGCCCACCGCGGCCCAGTACTTC. It translates to CASSSSGGPTAAQYF. The full variable domain, completed using reference TRBV7-3 and TRBJ2-5, is GAGVSQTPSNKVTEKGKYVELRCDPISGHTALYWYRQSLGQGPEFLIYFQGTGAADDSGLPNDRFFAVRPEGSVSTLKIQRTERGDSAVYLCASSSSGGPTAAQYFGPGTRLLVL.

This chain uses TRBV9 with TRBJ1-2; D is undetermined. V lost 0 bases, J lost 8 bases, and 11 bases lay in between. Germline values: CDR1 SGDLS, CDR2 YYNGEE. The length of the CDR3 is 13 residues. In DNA form, the CDR3 reads TGTGCCAGCAGCGTAGTCCAGTTATGGGGCTACACCTTC. Translated, it gives CASSVVQLWGYTF.

This chain uses TRBV5-8 with TRBJ1-5; D may be TRBD1 (6 bases). This CDR3 has 17 amino acids. Looked up from germline, CDR1 is SGHTS and CDR2 is YDEGEE. V dropped 1 base and J dropped 5 bases, with 19 bases sitting between them. This CDR3 reads CASSLPPAGGPYQPQHF. CDR3 in DNA: TGTGCCAGCAGCTTGCCACCCGCCGGGGGGCCCTATCAGCCCCAGCATTTT.

This chain uses TRBV6-1 with TRBJ1-2; D ambiguous. Germline V CDR1 and CDR2: MNHNS, SASEGT. V lost 0 bases, J lost 4 bases, and 9 bases lay in between. This CDR3 spans 14 amino acids. The CDR3 spells CASSEAQPVYGYTF. DNA of the CDR3: TGTGCCAGCAGTGAAGCGCAACCGGTCTATGGCTACACCTTC.

The chain links TRBV11-2 to TRBJ2-1; TRBD1 agrees at 12 bases. The trim removed 1 base at V and 8 bases at J, leaving 6 bases unmatched. The CDR3 totals 16 residues. Germline V gene data show CDR1 as SGHAT and CDR2 as FQNNGV. CDR3 sequence (DNA): TGTGCCAGCAGCTTAGGGGCCGGGACAGGGGGCGATGAGCAGTTCTTC. Protein: CASSLGAGTGGDEQFF. Combining the CDR3 with reference TRBV11-2 and TRBJ2-1 gives the whole variable domain EAGVAQSPRYKIIEKRQSVAFWCNPISGHATLYWYQQILGQGPKLLIQFQNNGVVDDSQLPKDRFSAERLKGVDSTLKIQPAKLEDSAVYLCASSLGAGTGGDEQFFGPGTRLTVL.

The chain couples TRBV18 to TRBJ1-5; 8 bases map to TRBD1. The germline V gene has CDR1 KGHSH and CDR2 LQKENI. The CDR3 is 16 amino acids. Losses at the gene ends were 2 bases for V and 6 bases for J; bases not matched to a gene: 9. In DNA, the CDR3 is TGTGCCAGCTCACCATCGGCAGGGGGCGGGGGTCAGCCCCAGCATTTT. Amino acid sequence: CASSPSAGGGGQPQHF.

The J gene is TRBJ1-1, the V gene TRBV28; D gene unclear. The germline gives CDR1 MDHEN, CDR2 SYDVKM. The CDR3 is made up of 15 amino acids. V lost 0 bases, J lost 1 base, and 9 bases lay in between. CDR3 sequence: CASSLWAVANTEAFF. The CDR3, as DNA: TGTGCCAGCAGTTTATGGGCAGTTGCGAACACTGAAGCTTTCTTT. The full variable domain, rest sourced from reference TRBV28 and TRBJ1-1, is DVKVTQSSRYLVKRTGEKVFLECVQDMDHENMFWYRQDPGLGLRLIYFSYDVKMKEKGDIPEGYSVSREKKERFSLILESASTNQTSMYLCASSLWAVANTEAFFGQGTRLTVV.

The chain employs TRBV6-6 and TRBJ2-4, with 7 positions matching TRBD2. Per the germline V gene, CDR1 is MNHNY and CDR2 is SVGAGI (reference sequence). The CDR3 spans 13 residues. The V segment lost 4 bases and the J segment 7 bases; nucleotides outside the gene matches: 4. The CDR3 spells CASSLGGGNIQYF. The CDR3 bases are TGTGCCAGCAGTTTGGGGGGAGGGAACATTCAGTACTTC.

This chain joins TRBV7-9 and TRBJ1-2; D not certain. CDR1 and CDR2 from the germline V gene are SEHNR and FQNEAQ (reference sequence). Trimming took 5 bases from V and 0 from J, leaving 7 bases between them. This CDR3 region has 13 residues. The DNA for the CDR3 is TGTGCCAGCAGCCCCACTTCTAACTATGGCTACACCTTC. Protein sequence: CASSPTSNYGYTF.

V and J are TRBV7-6 and TRBJ2-5; 9 nucleotides align to TRBD1. The V gene's germline CDR1 is SGHVS and CDR2 FNYEAQ. V gave up 5 bases and J gave up 1 base; unmatched junction bases: 8. The CDR3 is 16 residues long. CDR3 loop: CASSPLGQGFQETQYF. CDR3 DNA sequence: TGTGCCAGCAGCCCGCTGGGACAGGGATTCCAAGAGACCCAGTACTTC. The entire variable domain, with the rest obtained from reference TRBV7-6 and TRBJ2-5, is as follows: GAGVSQSPRYKVTKRGQDVALRCDPISGHVSLYWYRQALGQGPEFLTYFNYEAQQDKSGLPNDRFSAERPEGSISTLTIQRTEQRDSAMYRCASSPLGQGFQETQYFGPGTRLLVL.